Below are 27 T cell receptor beta chains sequenced from a single sample in a study of cytomegalovirus exposure and HLA in healthy donors. It was with 60 Vbeta and 13 Jbeta primers that the PCR ran. Produced via immunoSEQ multiplex PCR; TCRdb's table is partial and in-frame only. The sample shows roughly 180,000 clones, approximately 80% of them seen only once. Sequences were obtained from PBMCs. The receptors shown here come from a boy between 2 and 10 years old in good health and CMV-seronegative.

The rearrangement joins TRBV5-1 to TRBJ2-3; 8 positions agree with TRBD1. The V gene's germline CDR1 is SGHRS and CDR2 YFSETQ. Germline trimming cut 9 bases from V and 0 bases from J; bases unmatched to any gene: 9. CDR3 size: 15 residues. CDR3: CATTTGETSTDTQYF. CDR3 nucleotides: TGCGCCACCACGACAGGGGAGACTAGCACAGATACGCAGTATTTT.

This chain links TRBV30 with TRBJ2-7, with D unclear. The CDR3 is made up of 12 amino acids. Germline lookup yields CDR1 GTSNPN and CDR2 SVGIG (reference sequence). The V and J ends lost 1 base and 3 bases respectively, with 7 bases between them. CDR3 sequence reads: CAWSETDYEQYF. As DNA, the CDR3 is TGTGCCTGGAGTGAGACTGACTACGAGCAGTACTTC.

V gene TRBV2 combines with J gene TRBJ1-1, with 9 nucleotides matching TRBD1. The germline V gene encodes CDR1 SNHLY and CDR2 FYNNEI. This CDR3 has 16 residues. Unmatched junction bases numbered 9, after V lost 6 bases and J lost 1 base. The CDR3 spells CASSSRDRVGNTEAFF. DNA of the CDR3: TGTGCCAGCAGCTCACGGGACAGGGTTGGGAACACTGAAGCTTTCTTT.

The rearrangement joins TRBV6-6 to TRBJ1-1, with D unclear. Trimming took 4 bases from V and 5 from J, leaving 17 bases between them. This CDR3 region has 15 residues. Looked up from germline, CDR1 is MNHNY and CDR2 is SVGAGI (reference sequence). The CDR3 protein is CASSSMEGWRTEAFF. The CDR3 nucleotides read TGTGCCAGCAGTTCCATGGAGGGCTGGAGAACTGAAGCTTTCTTT.

V gene TRBV7-2 combines with J gene TRBJ2-5; 9 bases align to TRBD2. Trimming cost V 3 bases and J 3 bases; bases outside gene matches: 2. The CDR3 totals 14 residues. Germline CDR1 and CDR2: SGHTA and FQGNSA. CDR3 nucleotide sequence: TGTGCCAGCAGCTTTTCTAGCGGGGAAGAGACCCAGTACTTC. Its translation is CASSFSSGEETQYF.

CDR3 residues: CASSQEPGGNSSPLHF. In DNA, the CDR3 is TGCGCCAGCAGCCAAGAACCAGGGGGGAATTCAAGTCCCCTCCACTTT. The rearrangement joins TRBV4-1 to TRBJ1-6; 7 positions match TRBD1. CDR3 length: 16 residues. Germline trimming cut 0 bases from V and 13 bases from J; bases unmatched to any gene: 12. Germline CDR1 MGHRA, CDR2 YSYEKL.

CDR3 DNA: TGTGCCAGCAGCCAAGATCAGGGGTTGAACTATGGCTACACCTTC. Protein product: CASSQDQGLNYGYTF. The rearrangement joins TRBV14 to TRBJ1-2; D possibly corresponds to TRBD1 (6 bases). This CDR3 contains 15 residues. Germline loops: CDR1 SGHDN, CDR2 FVKESK. V was clipped by 0 bases and J by 2 bases, with 10 bases between them.

J is TRBJ2-2 and V is TRBV27, with D perhaps matching TRBD2 (6 bases). This CDR3 has 16 residues. V was trimmed by 5 bases and J by 5 bases, leaving 18 bases between them. In germline, CDR1 is MNHEY, CDR2 SMNVEV (reference sequence). CDR3 loop: CASSPPGAGWTGELFF. The CDR3 nucleotides are TGTGCCAGCAGTCCCCCCGGGGCGGGATGGACCGGGGAGCTGTTTTTT.

The J gene is TRBJ1-1, the V gene TRBV30, with D unresolved. Germline assignment: CDR1 GTSNPN and CDR2 SVGIG (reference sequence). V lost 2 bases and J lost 1, with 8 bases in between. CDR3 size: 13 residues. This chain's CDR3 is CAWSLGRNTEAFF. The CDR3 nucleotides read TGTGCCTGGAGTTTGGGCCGGAACACTGAAGCTTTCTTT. Together with reference TRBV30 and TRBJ1-1, the CDR3 gives the full variable domain: SQTIHQWPATLVQPVGSPLSLECTVEGTSNPNLYWYRQAAGRGLQLLFYSVGIGQISSEVPQNLSASRPQDRQFILSSKKLLLSDSGFYLCAWSLGRNTEAFFGQGTRLTVV.

The chain uses TRBV6-5 and TRBJ1-1; 9 bases fit TRBD1. The CDR3 loop spans 14 amino acids. V lost 5 bases, J lost 2 bases, and 3 bases stayed unmatched. Germline V gene sequence: CDR1 MNHEY, CDR2 SVGAGI. The chain's CDR3 is CASSRQGVNTEAFF. In nucleotides, the CDR3 is TGTGCCAGCAGTAGACAGGGGGTCAACACTGAAGCTTTCTTT.

This clone has only one observation. The V and J genes are TRBV5-1 and TRBJ1-2; D not resolved. The germline V gene has CDR1 SGHRS and CDR2 YFSETQ. Trimming stripped 0 bases from V and 4 bases from J, with 10 bases between. The CDR3 is made up of 14 amino acids. The CDR3 loop is CASSLDKLSYGYTF. The CDR3 coding sequence is TGCGCCAGCAGCTTGGACAAATTAAGCTATGGCTACACCTTC. Based on the CDR3 plus reference TRBV5-1 and TRBJ1-2, the full variable domain is KAGVTQTPRYLIKTRGQQVTLSCSPISGHRSVSWYQQTPGQGLQFLFEYFSETQRNKGNFPGRFSGRQFSNSRSEMNVSTLELGDSALYLCASSLDKLSYGYTFGSGTRLTVV.

Here the CDR3 DNA reads TGCGCCAGCAGCCCGAACATGGATGGCTACACCTTC. Protein sequence: CASSPNMDGYTF. The chain is built from TRBV5-1 and TRBJ1-2; D gene uncertain. V shed 4 bases and J shed 6 bases, with 10 bases lying between them. The CDR3 spans 12 residues. Germline assignment: CDR1 SGHRS and CDR2 YFSETQ.

The chain joins TRBV6-1 to TRBJ1-1, with TRBD1 matching over 12 bases. The CDR3 consists of 14 residues. After removal of 5 bases from V and 6 bases from J, the junction contained 4 bases not matched to a gene. Looked up from germline, CDR1 is MNHNS and CDR2 is SASEGT. In DNA form, the CDR3 reads TGTGCCAGCAGTCCGGGACAGGGGGCGTCTGAAGCTTTCTTT. Residues: CASSPGQGASEAFF.

The sample holds one count of this clone. This rearrangement joins TRBV27 to TRBJ1-1; the match to TRBD1 covers 9 bases. Looked up from germline, CDR1 is MNHEY and CDR2 is SMNVEV (reference sequence). This CDR3 has 17 residues. The J segment lost 7 bases and the V segment lost 3 bases, leaving 15 bases of the junction unmatched. For the CDR3, the DNA is TGTGCCAGCAGTTTGATTTCGACAGGGGGTAAGGGCGGTGAAGCTTTCTTT. Protein sequence: CASSLISTGGKGGEAFF.

V is TRBV6-5 and J is TRBJ2-5; 8 bases fit TRBD1. The J call may be wrong; the DNA end is better matched by TRBJ2-7. This CDR3 is built from 15 residues. Germline lookup yields CDR1 MNHEY and CDR2 SVGAGI. DNA for the CDR3: TGTGCCAGCAGTTACTCGAAAGGGACAGGCTACGAGCAGTACTTC. Translating gives CASSYSKGTGYEQYF.

The chain links TRBV6-1 to TRBJ2-3; D perhaps matches TRBD2 (5 bases). This CDR3 has 16 residues. The germline V and J ends were trimmed by 3 bases and 6 bases, with 19 bases remaining between them. CDR1 and CDR2 (germline): MNHNS, SASEGT. In nucleotides, the CDR3 is TGTGCCAGCAGTGACTTTGCTTTCCTTTCGGGGGATACGCAGTATTTT. Translated: CASSDFAFLSGDTQYF.

In this sample, this clone turned up a few times. J is TRBJ1-2 and V is TRBV2; D is ambiguous. The germline CDR1 and CDR2 sequences are SNHLY and FYNNEI. The CDR3 has 13 residues. With 6 bases removed from V and 4 bases from J, the gap between germline ends came to 12 bases. The CDR3 reads CASSTREGYGYTF. The CDR3 nucleotides read TGTGCCAGCAGCACCCGGGAAGGCTATGGCTACACCTTC.

This CDR3 is CASSPPRNFQETQYF. Written as DNA, the CDR3 is TGCGCCAGCAGCCCCCCGCGCAACTTCCAAGAGACCCAGTACTTC. The chain employs TRBV5-1 and TRBJ2-5, with unresolved D. V was clipped by 4 bases and J by 1 base, with 14 bases between them. Germline assignment: CDR1 SGHRS and CDR2 YFSETQ. The CDR3 spans 15 residues. The variable domain in full, completed from reference TRBV5-1 and TRBJ2-5, reads KAGVTQTPRYLIKTRGQQVTLSCSPISGHRSVSWYQQTPGQGLQFLFEYFSETQRNKGNFPGRFSGRQFSNSRSEMNVSTLELGDSALYLCASSPPRNFQETQYFGPGTRLLVL.

The genes are TRBV27 and TRBJ1-5, with a tentative D call TRBD1 (5 bases). This CDR3 has 13 amino acids. Germline V gene lookup returns CDR1 MNHEY and CDR2 SMNVEV (reference sequence). The V end lost 3 bases, the J end lost 4 bases, and 7 bases lay between the germline ends. CDR3 amino acids: CASSLTVNQPQHF. The CDR3 nucleotides are TGTGCCAGCAGTTTGACAGTAAATCAGCCCCAGCATTTT.

The rearrangement uses TRBV11-1 and TRBJ2-7; tentatively, D is TRBD2 (5 bases). The V gene's germline CDR1 is SGHAT and CDR2 FQDESV (reference sequence). V was pared by 3 bases and J by 6 bases, with 12 bases between. The CDR3 extends over 13 amino acids. The CDR3 sequence: CASSFLGDFEQYF. The CDR3 DNA is TGTGCCAGCAGCTTTCTCGGGGATTTCGAGCAGTACTTC.

J is TRBJ1-1 and V is TRBV4-1, with 8 nucleotides matching TRBD1. V lost 5 bases to trimming and J lost 7 bases; unmatched junction nucleotides: 3. The CDR3 extends over 12 amino acids. CDR1 is MGHRA, CDR2 YSYEKL, per germline. This CDR3 is CASSTTGVEAFF. The CDR3 DNA reads as TGCGCCAGCAGCACGACAGGGGTTGAAGCTTTCTTT.

The rearrangement uses TRBV19 and TRBJ2-2; 8 positions agree with TRBD2. The V gene's germline CDR1 is LNHDA and CDR2 SQIVND (reference sequence). The CDR3 extends over 15 amino acids. V lost 5 bases and J lost 2; bases outside the gene matches: 4. The CDR3 region is CASSLGLANTGELFF. The CDR3 region has the DNA TGTGCCAGTAGTCTCGGACTAGCTAACACCGGGGAGCTGTTTTTT.

This chain connects TRBV6-6 to TRBJ2-7, with TRBD1 matching 7 bases. CDR1 MNHNY and CDR2 SVGAGI come from the germline V gene (reference sequence). V dropped 4 bases and J dropped 0; count of bases not matched to a gene: 6. The CDR3 is 15 residues long. The CDR3 loop is CASSLVRGSSYEQYF. The CDR3 nucleotides read TGTGCCAGCAGTTTGGTCAGGGGGAGCTCCTACGAGCAGTACTTC.

This clone was counted only a few times. The V gene is TRBV2, the J gene TRBJ1-6; 10 nucleotides agree with TRBD1. The CDR3 sequence is 16 residues long. Per germline, CDR1 SNHLY and CDR2 FYNNEI. V lost 6 bases and J lost 5; bases outside the gene matches: 7. The CDR3 sequence is CASSETGGFDNSPLHF. CDR3 nucleotides: TGTGCCAGCAGCGAGACAGGGGGCTTCGATAATTCACCCCTCCACTTT.

The rearrangement links TRBV27 to TRBJ2-5; perhaps TRBD2 as D (5 bases). V was pared by 3 bases and J by 5 bases, with 10 bases between. The CDR3 length is 13 residues. The V gene's germline CDR1 is MNHEY and CDR2 SMNVEV (reference sequence). CDR3 nucleotide sequence: TGTGCCAGCAGTTTGGGGAGCGTGGAGACCCAGTACTTC. Protein: CASSLGSVETQYF.

CDR3 bases: TGTGCCAGCAGCTGGGGACAGGCTTCTGGAAACACCATATATTTT. Residues: CASSWGQASGNTIYF. The chain joins TRBV5-8 to TRBJ1-3, with 8 bases identical to TRBD1. J was trimmed by 1 base and V by 3 bases; bases with no gene match: 3. The CDR3 totals 15 residues. The germline V gene encodes CDR1 SGHTS and CDR2 YDEGEE.

In DNA, the CDR3 is TGTGCCAGCAGTCAGAGACAGAACACCGGGGAGCTGTTTTTT. Its translation is CASSQRQNTGELFF. This sequence joins TRBV6-5 and TRBJ2-2; no reliable D call. The length of the CDR3 is 14 residues. V shed 5 bases and J shed 1 base, with 8 bases lying between them. Germline lookup yields CDR1 MNHEY and CDR2 SVGAGI.